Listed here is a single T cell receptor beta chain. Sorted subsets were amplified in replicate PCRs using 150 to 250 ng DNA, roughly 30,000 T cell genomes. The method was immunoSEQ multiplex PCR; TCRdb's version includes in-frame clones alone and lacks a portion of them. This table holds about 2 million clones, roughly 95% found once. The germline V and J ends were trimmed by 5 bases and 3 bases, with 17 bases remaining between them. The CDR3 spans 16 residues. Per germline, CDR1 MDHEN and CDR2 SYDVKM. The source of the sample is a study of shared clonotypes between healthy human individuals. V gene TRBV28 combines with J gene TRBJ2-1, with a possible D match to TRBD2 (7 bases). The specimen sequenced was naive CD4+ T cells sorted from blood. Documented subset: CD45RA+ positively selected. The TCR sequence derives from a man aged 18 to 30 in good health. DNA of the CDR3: TGTGCCAGCAGTACACGGGGGGCCAGGGGCTACAATGAGCAGTTCTTC. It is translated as CASSTRGARGYNEQFF.